This T cell receptor beta chain is drawn from a study of blood T cells in healthy people across ages. The CDR3 runs 14 residues. Germline V gene lookup returns CDR1 DFQATT and CDR2 SNEGSKA (reference sequence). This clonotype was detected a few times. An end of the junction does not agree with germline; a read error may underlie this. Primers used in a second PCR of roughly 6 to 12 cycles were a sample-barcoded 5' primer and a J-beta primer mix. TCRdb independently ran MiXCR on the 5' RACE reads; one entry per CDR3 protein. The sample contains about 1 million distinct CDR3 sequences, roughly a quarter of which appear only once. The sample was also linked to a second study, of T cells of mothers and their children. That work states: From each mother came over 8.5 million TCR beta CDR3 reads, and from each child came about 3 million.

Sequencing used blood. The chain has TRBV20-1 and TRBJ2-1, with D possibly being TRBD2 (5 bases). This sequence originates from a girl aged 2-15 years in good health. This CDR3 is CSALSGSSHNEQFF. CDR3 DNA sequence: TGCAGTGCCTTAAGCGGCAGCTCCCACAATGAGCAGTTCTTC.